This T cell receptor beta chain originates from a study of cytotoxic CD8 clonotypes in ibrutinib-treated CLL. Here immunoSEQ multiplex PCR was the method, and the copy in TCRdb shows in-frame clones only, minus some. The table shows around 140,000 clones, with around 77% occurring only once. Germline values: CDR1 MNHEY, CDR2 SVGAGI. V dropped 0 bases and J dropped 0 bases, with 12 bases sitting between them. The CDR3 totals 16 residues. The starting material was PBMCs, obtained after 12 months of ibrutinib treatment. The sequence was obtained from a human donor with chronic lymphocytic leukemia. The rearrangement uses TRBV6-5 and TRBJ2-7; D gene uncertain. CDR3 bases: TGTGCCAGCAGTTACTCGGTACAAGCACCCTCCTACGAGCAGTACTTC. Its protein product is CASSYSVQAPSYEQYF.